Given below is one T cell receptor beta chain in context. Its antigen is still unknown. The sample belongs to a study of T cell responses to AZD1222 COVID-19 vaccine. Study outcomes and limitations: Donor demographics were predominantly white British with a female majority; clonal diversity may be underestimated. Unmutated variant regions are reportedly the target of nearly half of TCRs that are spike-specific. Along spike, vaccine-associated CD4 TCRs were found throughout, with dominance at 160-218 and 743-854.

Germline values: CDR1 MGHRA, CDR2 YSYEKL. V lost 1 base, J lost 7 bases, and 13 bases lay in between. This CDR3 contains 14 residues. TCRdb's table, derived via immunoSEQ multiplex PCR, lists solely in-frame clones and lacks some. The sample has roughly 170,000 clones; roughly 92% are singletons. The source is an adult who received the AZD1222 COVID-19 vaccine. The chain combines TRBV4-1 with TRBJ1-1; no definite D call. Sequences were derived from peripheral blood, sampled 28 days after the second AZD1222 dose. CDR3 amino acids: CASSQVGRYFEAFF. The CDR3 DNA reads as TGCGCCAGCAGCCAAGTGGGGAGATATTTTGAAGCTTTCTTT.